This T cell receptor beta chain was sequenced during a study of cytomegalovirus exposure and HLA in healthy donors. Germline-derived CDR1 and CDR2 are SGHAT and FQNNGV. V lost 5 bases and J 2 bases, leaving 13 bases between the germline ends. There are 14 residues in the CDR3. Primers included in the PCR were 60 Vbeta and 13 Jbeta primers. The protocol was immunoSEQ multiplex PCR, while the TCRdb copy is restricted to in-frame clones and leaves out a portion. Of about 180,000 clones listed, approximately 72% are singletons. Whereas donors were nominally healthy upon sampling, unrecorded immune exposures were probable.

Sequencing input: PBMCs. The sequence derives from a female donor in good health and CMV-seronegative. V and J are TRBV11-2 and TRBJ2-7, with TRBD1 as a possible D gene (6 bases). The CDR3 sequence: CASSLGTGPYEQYF. The CDR3 DNA sequence: TGTGCCAGCAGCCTGGGCACAGGGCCCTACGAGCAGTACTTC.